Sequencing of this T cell receptor beta chain was carried out in a study of cytomegalovirus exposure and HLA in healthy donors. Study observations and caveats: The authors assumed roughly uniform sequencing depth across donors for presence/absence analyses.

As to this clone: What it binds is unknown.

CDR3 length equals 15 residues. V was cut by 3 bases and J by 5 bases, with 14 bases left in between. CDR1 is MDHEN, CDR2 SYDVKM, per germline. The study ran its PCR with 60 Vbeta and 13 Jbeta primers. The method was immunoSEQ multiplex PCR; TCRdb's version includes in-frame clones alone and lacks a portion of them. This specimen shows 120,000 to 150,000 clones; the ten leading clones hold 1.5% to 2%. Input material: PBMCs. The chain uses TRBV28 and TRBJ2-1; D might be TRBD2 (6 bases). This sequence originates from a woman between 45 and 65 years old in good health and CMV-seronegative. The DNA of the CDR3 is TGTGCCAGCAGTTTTACCGGGGGAGACCACAATGAGCAGTTCTTC. Its protein is CASSFTGGDHNEQFF. Looking up the rest from reference TRBV28 and TRBJ2-1 gives the full variable domain: DVKVTQSSRYLVKRTGEKVFLECVQDMDHENMFWYRQDPGLGLRLIYFSYDVKMKEKGDIPEGYSVSREKKERFSLILESASTNQTSMYLCASSFTGGDHNEQFFGPGTRLTVL.